What follows are 13 T cell receptor beta chains derived from one specimen sequenced in a study of blood T cell repertoires in COVID-19. Produced via immunoSEQ multiplex PCR; TCRdb's table is partial and in-frame only. Here the sample spans tens of thousands of clones, around 80% being singletons. The sequenced sample was peripheral blood. Receptors originate from a human donor in a cohort sampled during active COVID-19.

With regard to this clone: The junction and the germline gene differ at one end; a read error may be behind it. This specimen includes other DNA sequences encoding the same CDR3. The chain uses TRBV3-1 (or the pseudogene TRBV3-2) and TRBJ2-3; 8 bases are a match to TRBD2. The CDR3 runs to 16 residues. Germline V CDR1 and CDR2: LGHDT, YNNKEL (reference sequence). In DNA, the CDR3 is TGCGCCAGCAGCCAAGATGTGGGACTAGGGTCAGATACGCAGTATTTT. Translated, it gives CASSQDVGLGSDTQYF.

V and J are TRBV7-2 and TRBJ2-1; weak D call: TRBD2 (6 bases). The CDR3 length is 16 residues. Deletions cut 5 bases from V and 1 base from J, with 15 bases between. The germline CDR1 and CDR2 sequences are SGHTA and FQGNSA. The DNA of the CDR3 is TGTGCCAGCAGCCAGGGACTGACGGGGTCCTACAATGAGCAGTTCTTC. Translating it yields CASSQGLTGSYNEQFF.

The chain is built from TRBV19 and TRBJ2-7; possible D gene TRBD1, 6 bases. CDR3 length: 13 residues. Germline values: CDR1 LNHDA, CDR2 SQIVND (reference sequence). The ends were cut back, 0 bases at V and 5 bases at J, with 8 bases in the middle. The CDR3 DNA reads as TGTGCCAGTAGTATAGACCAGGGGAACGAGCAGTACTTC. Protein product: CASSIDQGNEQYF.

The sample holds one count of this clone. This chain joins TRBV6-5 and TRBJ2-6; weak D call: TRBD1 (5 bases). CDR1 and CDR2 from the germline V gene are MNHEY and SVGAGI. The CDR3 has 14 amino acids. V lost 5 bases to trimming and J lost 1 base, with 6 bases between them. Here the CDR3 reads CASSPGSGANVLTF. As DNA, the CDR3 is TGTGCCAGCAGTCCAGGGTCTGGGGCCAACGTCCTGACTTTC.

This chain joins TRBV11-2 and TRBJ2-1; TRBD1 agrees at 9 bases. V was clipped by 5 bases and J by 10 bases; unmatched bases: 21. CDR3 length: 18 amino acids. CDR1 is SGHAT, CDR2 FQNNGV, per germline. The CDR3 region is CASSLRQGDSLTEWEQFF. The CDR3 DNA follows: TGTGCCAGCAGCCTCCGACAGGGGGATAGCCTTACCGAATGGGAGCAGTTCTTC.

The V and J genes are TRBV4-2 and TRBJ1-6, with TRBD1 matching 7 bases. J gave up 7 bases and V 5 bases, and 8 bases lay outside the gene matches. Germline-derived CDR1 and CDR2 are LGHNA and YNFKEQ. This CDR3 contains 15 residues. In DNA, the CDR3 is TGTGCCAGCAGCTTCCCCGGGACAGAAAATTCACCCCTCCACTTT. This encodes CASSFPGTENSPLHF.

This clone was seen only a few times. The rearrangement uses TRBV9 and TRBJ1-2, with D maybe TRBD1 (6 bases). This CDR3 region has 14 residues. Between the trimmed V and J ends, which lost 0 bases and 4 bases, there was a span of 10 bases. Germline lookup yields CDR1 SGDLS and CDR2 YYNGEE. The CDR3 sequence is CASSVDVGGYGYTF. DNA for the CDR3: TGTGCCAGCAGCGTAGATGTAGGGGGCTATGGCTACACCTTC. The full variable domain, its missing parts supplied by reference TRBV9 and TRBJ1-2, is DSGVTQTPKHLITATGQRVTLRCSPRSGDLSVYWYQQSLDQGLQFLIQYYNGEERAKGNILERFSAQQFPDLHSELNLSSLELGDSALYFCASSVDVGGYGYTFGSGTRLTVV.

This rearrangement joins TRBV19 to TRBJ2-2; 7 bases align to TRBD2. V lost 3 bases and J lost 3; bases outside the gene matches: 7. The CDR3 has 16 amino acids. Germline assignment: CDR1 LNHDA and CDR2 SQIVND (reference sequence). CDR3: CASSIREGPHTGELFF. CDR3 nucleotides: TGTGCCAGTAGTATCAGGGAGGGGCCCCACACCGGGGAGCTGTTTTTT.

The V gene is TRBV24-1, the J gene TRBJ1-2; 7 positions agree with TRBD1. J lost 1 base, V lost 3 bases, and 10 bases had no gene match. Germline assignment: CDR1 KGHDR and CDR2 SFDVKD. The CDR3 totals 17 residues. CDR3 sequence (DNA): TGTGCCACCAGTGATACCTCCAGGGGGGCCCTTAACTATGGCTACACCTTC. Translated: CATSDTSRGALNYGYTF.

The chain recombines TRBV6-5 with TRBJ1-5, with 8 bases identical to TRBD1. V was clipped by 4 bases and J by 6 bases; unmatched bases: 5. Per the germline V gene, CDR1 is MNHEY and CDR2 is SVGAGI. The CDR3 is made up of 14 amino acids. This chain's CDR3 is CASSSRGLGQPQHF. Written as DNA, the CDR3 is TGTGCCAGCAGTTCCAGGGGGCTCGGTCAGCCCCAGCATTTT.

J is TRBJ2-5 and V is TRBV9; TRBD2 might be the D (7 bases). This CDR3 is 15 amino acids long. CDR1 is SGDLS and CDR2 is YYNGEE in the germline V gene. V dropped 3 bases and J dropped 1 base, with 13 bases sitting between them. CDR3 sequence: CASSGGGGSQETQYF. The CDR3 DNA reads TGTGCCAGCAGCGGAGGGGGGGGGTCCCAAGAGACCCAGTACTTC.

This chain connects TRBV7-9 to TRBJ1-2, with 9 nucleotides matching TRBD1. CDR1 and CDR2 from the germline V gene are SEHNR and FQNEAQ (reference sequence). Trimming cost V 3 bases and J 7 bases; bases outside gene matches: 9. The CDR3 totals 15 residues. CDR3 sequence: CASSLRDRAVSGYTF. CDR3 coding DNA: TGTGCCAGCAGCTTGAGGGACAGGGCCGTTAGTGGCTACACCTTC.

This clone was observed once. The chain employs TRBV4-2 and TRBJ2-7; 11 bases align to TRBD2. V lost 4 bases to trimming and J lost 3 bases; unmatched junction nucleotides: 5. Germline V gene lookup returns CDR1 LGHNA and CDR2 YNFKEQ. The CDR3 extends over 15 amino acids. The CDR3 sequence is CASSPGTSGFYEQYF. CDR3 in DNA: TGTGCCAGCAGCCCTGGGACTAGCGGCTTCTACGAGCAGTACTTC.